These T cell receptor beta chains were read from a single sample in a study of T cell responses to AZD1222 COVID-19 vaccine. Here immunoSEQ multiplex PCR was the method, and the copy in TCRdb shows in-frame clones only, minus some. This sample carries about 140,000 clones, almost 95% of them seen once, and the ten largest clones take 9.3%. The specimen was peripheral blood, collected 28 days after the second AZD1222 dose. All receptors derive from an adult who received the AZD1222 COVID-19 vaccine. The CDR3 runs from the conserved cysteine through the conserved F or W. The D gene is left open where the match is weak. Rows give clone size only sometimes, using once, few, many, or a class for an expanded clone.

v_call: TRBV2; clone_size: .; j_call: TRBJ1-2; d_call: .; cdr3_nt: TGTGCCAGCAGTGACAGGGCCCTGTTTGGCTACACCTTC; cdr3_aa: CASSDRALFGYTF
v_call: TRBV7-6; clone_size: .; j_call: TRBJ1-4; d_call: TRBD1; cdr3_nt: TGTGCCAGCAGCTTAGAACCGACAGGGGCAAAACTGTTTTTT; cdr3_aa: CASSLEPTGAKLFF
v_call: TRBV6-5; clone_size: once; j_call: TRBJ2-3; d_call: TRBD1; cdr3_nt: TGTGCCAGCAGCCTGGGACAGGGAGGGGATACGCAGTATTTT; cdr3_aa: CASSLGQGGDTQYF
v_call: TRBV19; clone_size: once; j_call: TRBJ1-5; d_call: TRBD1; cdr3_nt: TGTGCCAGTACCCCATTCGGACAGGGCAATCAGCCCCAGCATTTT; cdr3_aa: CASTPFGQGNQPQHF
v_call: TRBV21-1; clone_size: .; j_call: TRBJ2-7; d_call: .; cdr3_nt: TGTGCCAGCAGGGTCCCTCTTAAAAGACCCTACGAGCAGTACTTC; cdr3_aa: CASRVPLKRPYEQYF
v_call: TRBV6-5; clone_size: .; j_call: TRBJ2-1; d_call: TRBD2; cdr3_nt: TGTGCCAGCAGTTACAGAGCGGGAGAACCCTACAATGAGCAGTTCTTC; cdr3_aa: CASSYRAGEPYNEQFF
v_call: TRBV5-4; clone_size: .; j_call: TRBJ1-2; d_call: TRBD1; cdr3_nt: TGTGCCAGCAGCTTGGCGACAGGGAATAAGGACTATGGCTACACCTTC; cdr3_aa: CASSLATGNKDYGYTF
v_call: TRBV27; clone_size: .; j_call: TRBJ1-1; d_call: TRBD1; cdr3_nt: TGTGCCAGCAGGGACTTGGACAGGGCGCAATATGAAGCTTTCTTT; cdr3_aa: CASRDLDRAQYEAFF
v_call: TRBV27; clone_size: .; j_call: TRBJ1-1; d_call: .; cdr3_nt: TGTGCCAGCAGTCTTGTAGGGGGTCGAACTGAAGCTTTCTTT; cdr3_aa: CASSLVGGRTEAFF
v_call: TRBV7-2; clone_size: .; j_call: TRBJ1-2; d_call: .; cdr3_nt: TGTGCCAGCAGCTTAAACTTTAACTATGGCTACACCTTC; cdr3_aa: CASSLNFNYGYTF
v_call: TRBV5-1; clone_size: .; j_call: TRBJ2-1; d_call: TRBD2; cdr3_nt: TGCGCCAGCAGCTTGCCCAGCGGGAGTTACAATGAGCAGTTCTTC; cdr3_aa: CASSLPSGSYNEQFF
v_call: TRBV28; clone_size: .; j_call: TRBJ1-2; d_call: .; cdr3_nt: TGTGCCAGCAGTTTGCCCAGGGGACCTAACTATGGCTACACCTTC; cdr3_aa: CASSLPRGPNYGYTF
v_call: TRBV19; clone_size: .; j_call: TRBJ1-1; d_call: .; cdr3_nt: TGTGCCAGTAGCCAGATCGACAGATTTATGAACACTGAAGCTTTCTTT; cdr3_aa: CASSQIDRFMNTEAFF
v_call: TRBV5-1; clone_size: .; j_call: TRBJ2-7; d_call: .; cdr3_nt: TGCGCCAGCAGCTGGATGGGGGAGAGCGGCGAGCAGTACTTC; cdr3_aa: CASSWMGESGEQYF
v_call: TRBV7-9; clone_size: .; j_call: TRBJ2-1; d_call: TRBD2; cdr3_nt: TGTGCCAGCAGCCTCTCAGCGGGAGGCTCCTACAATGAGCAGTTCTTC; cdr3_aa: CASSLSAGGSYNEQFF
v_call: TRBV5-4; clone_size: .; j_call: TRBJ2-3; d_call: TRBD1; cdr3_nt: TGTGCCACCGAGAAACAGGGGGAGAGCACAGATACGCAGTATTTT; cdr3_aa: CATEKQGESTDTQYF
v_call: TRBV4-3; clone_size: once; j_call: TRBJ1-3; d_call: .; cdr3_nt: TGCGCCAGCAGCCAAGGAGGGATTGGAAACACCATATATTTT; cdr3_aa: CASSQGGIGNTIYF
v_call: TRBV5-6; clone_size: .; j_call: TRBJ2-2; d_call: .; cdr3_nt: TGTGCCAGCAGCTCCTTTAACACCGGGGAGCTGTTTTTT; cdr3_aa: CASSSFNTGELFF
v_call: TRBV9; clone_size: .; j_call: TRBJ2-2; d_call: .; cdr3_nt: TGTGCCAGCAGCGGGGACTCCTGGACGAACACCGGGGAGCTGTTTTTT; cdr3_aa: CASSGDSWTNTGELFF
v_call: TRBV5-4; clone_size: .; j_call: TRBJ1-1; d_call: .; cdr3_nt: TGTGCCAGCAGCTTGGCAGGGGCCTCTATGAACACTGAAGCTTTCTTT; cdr3_aa: CASSLAGASMNTEAFF
v_call: TRBV20-1; clone_size: .; j_call: TRBJ2-5; d_call: .; cdr3_nt: TGCAGTGCTAGTGCTAGTTACCCGTCGGGAACAGAGTACTTC; cdr3_aa: CSASASYPSGTEYF
v_call: TRBV27; clone_size: .; j_call: TRBJ1-3; d_call: .; cdr3_nt: TGTGCCAGCAGTTCGCCCGGGACAAGCATATATTTT; cdr3_aa: CASSSPGTSIYF
v_call: TRBV28; clone_size: .; j_call: TRBJ1-1; d_call: .; cdr3_nt: TGTGCCAGCAGGAGGGACTTAGTTGCTTTCTTT; cdr3_aa: CASRRDLVAFF
v_call: TRBV27; clone_size: .; j_call: TRBJ2-4; d_call: .; cdr3_nt: TGTGCCAGCAGTTGGGTAGGAGGGGACATTCAGTACTTC; cdr3_aa: CASSWVGGDIQYF
v_call: TRBV25-1; clone_size: once; j_call: TRBJ2-7; d_call: .; cdr3_nt: TGTGCCAGCAGTGAATATTACAGTTCCTACGAGCAGTACTTC; cdr3_aa: CASSEYYSSYEQYF
v_call: TRBV5-1; clone_size: .; j_call: TRBJ2-1; d_call: .; cdr3_nt: TGCGCCAGCAGCTTGTCGGGGAGCTCCTACAATGAGCAGTTCTTC; cdr3_aa: CASSLSGSSYNEQFF
v_call: TRBV10-3; clone_size: .; j_call: TRBJ2-5; d_call: TRBD2; cdr3_nt: TGTGCCATCGGGCTAGCGGGAGGGGAGACCCAGTACTTC; cdr3_aa: CAIGLAGGETQYF
v_call: TRBV7-3; clone_size: .; j_call: TRBJ1-2; d_call: .; cdr3_nt: TGTGCCAGCAGCTTAGACCCGGCAGGGATGTTAGGCTACACCTTC; cdr3_aa: CASSLDPAGMLGYTF
v_call: TRBV7-9; clone_size: once; j_call: TRBJ1-5; d_call: .; cdr3_nt: TGTGCCAGCAGCTTAGCAAGCGTTGTGGGGAGAGGCTATCAGCCCCAGCATTTT; cdr3_aa: CASSLASVVGRGYQPQHF
v_call: TRBV18; clone_size: once; j_call: TRBJ1-2; d_call: TRBD1; cdr3_nt: TGTGCCAGCTCACCAGGACAGGGGAACTATGGCTACACCTTC; cdr3_aa: CASSPGQGNYGYTF
v_call: TRBV30; clone_size: .; j_call: TRBJ1-2; d_call: .; cdr3_nt: TGTGCCTGGAGTGTTCGGTATGGCTACACCTTC; cdr3_aa: CAWSVRYGYTF
v_call: TRBV4-2; clone_size: .; j_call: TRBJ1-5; d_call: .; cdr3_nt: TGTGCCAGCAGCCAAGAGTGGCCCGCGCGGCAGCCCCAGCATTTT; cdr3_aa: CASSQEWPARQPQHF
v_call: TRBV14; clone_size: .; j_call: TRBJ1-2; d_call: .; cdr3_nt: TGTGCCAGCAGCCCCCTGGGCCCTGCGGGGGCGGGTGGCTACACCTTC; cdr3_aa: CASSPLGPAGAGGYTF
v_call: TRBV7-9; clone_size: .; j_call: TRBJ1-1; d_call: .; cdr3_nt: TGTGCCAGCAGCCACCCAGGACAGTTGAACACTGAAGCTTTCTTT; cdr3_aa: CASSHPGQLNTEAFF
v_call: TRBV7-2; clone_size: few; j_call: TRBJ2-7; d_call: .; cdr3_nt: TGTGCCAGCAGCGTCCAGGGGGGGCCCTACGAGCAGTACTTC; cdr3_aa: CASSVQGGPYEQYF
v_call: TRBV11-2; clone_size: .; j_call: TRBJ1-6; d_call: .; cdr3_nt: TGTGCCAGCAGTCCGCTTAAGTCGGCGGGGGAGGGGAGGAATTCACCCCTCCACTTT; cdr3_aa: CASSPLKSAGEGRNSPLHF
v_call: TRBV19; clone_size: .; j_call: TRBJ1-3; d_call: .; cdr3_nt: TGTGCCAGTAGTCTTACCTCCAACAGTTACTCTGGAAACACCATATATTTT; cdr3_aa: CASSLTSNSYSGNTIYF
v_call: TRBV2; clone_size: .; j_call: TRBJ1-1; d_call: .; cdr3_nt: TGTGCCAGCAGTGTAGAGGGAGTGAACACTGAAGCTTTCTTT; cdr3_aa: CASSVEGVNTEAFF
v_call: TRBV5-1; clone_size: .; j_call: TRBJ1-2; d_call: TRBD1; cdr3_nt: TGCGCCAGCAGTCGGGGACAGGGGGATGGCTACACCTTC; cdr3_aa: CASSRGQGDGYTF
v_call: TRBV30; clone_size: .; j_call: TRBJ1-1; d_call: .; cdr3_nt: TGTGCCTGGAGTGTCGGGAACACTGAAGCTTTCTTT; cdr3_aa: CAWSVGNTEAFF
v_call: TRBV4-1; clone_size: .; j_call: TRBJ1-2; d_call: TRBD1; cdr3_nt: TGCGCCAGCAGCCAGGGCCTGAAGGGACAGGTGGGGGACTATGGCTACACCTTC; cdr3_aa: CASSQGLKGQVGDYGYTF